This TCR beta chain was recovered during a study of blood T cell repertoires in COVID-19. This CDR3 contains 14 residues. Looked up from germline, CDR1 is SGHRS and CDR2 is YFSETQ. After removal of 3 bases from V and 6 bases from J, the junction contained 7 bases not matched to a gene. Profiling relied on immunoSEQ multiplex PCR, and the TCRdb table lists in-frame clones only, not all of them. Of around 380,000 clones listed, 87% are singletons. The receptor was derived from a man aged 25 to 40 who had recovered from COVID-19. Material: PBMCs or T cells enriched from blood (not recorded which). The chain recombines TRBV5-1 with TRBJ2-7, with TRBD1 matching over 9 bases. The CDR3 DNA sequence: TGCGCCAGCAGCTCCGGACAGGGGTGGGGCGAGCAGTACTTC. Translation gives CASSSGQGWGEQYF.